The entry below describes one T cell receptor beta chain. This specimen belongs to a study of control samples from healthy donors and cancer patients. Data came from immunoSEQ multiplex PCR; TCRdb stores just in-frame clones and leaves some out. The table includes roughly 98,000 clones, approximately 95% detected once. This receptor was taken from a man aged 18 to 29 in good health. The sample was blood.

The CDR3 sequence is CASSTLWGKAAFF. The CDR3 DNA is TGTGCCAGTAGTACCCTATGGGGAAAAGCAGCTTTCTTT. This chain joins TRBV19 and TRBJ1-1; no definite D call. There are 13 residues in the CDR3. V shed 4 bases and J shed 10 bases, with 16 bases lying between them. From germline, CDR1 is LNHDA and CDR2 SQIVND (reference sequence).